This entry lists 5 T cell receptor beta chains sequenced from one sample in a study of beta chain features in type 1 diabetes. Isolated RNA was reverse transcribed in full, so expressed TCRB transcripts were sequenced. Sequenced by immunoSEQ multiplex PCR; TCRdb stores in-frame clones only, minus some. The data contain about 710,000 clones, about 14% of them singletons. Findings and limits, study-wide: Among patients with Type 1 diabetes, TCRB CDR3s were moderately but significantly shorter in every one of the four CD4+ subsets.

No antigen has been identified for these receptors. Source material: naive CD4+ T cells from blood. These receptors came from a man younger than 35 with type 1 diabetes.

This clone was counted between two and nine times. This specimen includes other DNA sequences encoding the same CDR3. The V and J genes are TRBV7-2 and TRBJ2-3, with D perhaps matching TRBD2 (6 bases). Trimming shortened V by 3 bases and J by 2 bases, and 9 bases separated the two germline ends. The CDR3 contains 14 residues. CDR1 is SGHTA, CDR2 FQGNSA, per germline. The CDR3 region is CASSLGGLTDTQYF. CDR3 nucleotides: TGTGCCAGCAGCTTGGGGGGACTCACAGATACGCAGTATTTT.

In its sample, this clone was seen a few times. Here the CDR3 DNA reads TGCGCCAGCAGCCCGGGACAGGTCACCTACGAGCAGTACTTC. This codes for CASSPGQVTYEQYF. The gene calls are TRBV5-1 and TRBJ2-7; 8 positions agree with TRBD1. J gave up 2 bases and V 4 bases, and 5 bases lay outside the gene matches. The CDR3 runs to 14 residues. CDR1 is SGHRS, CDR2 YFSETQ, per germline.

This clone showed up just a few times. V is TRBV10-3 and J is TRBJ2-7, with a possible D match to TRBD2 (5 bases). Germline CDR1 is ENHRY and CDR2 is SYGVKD. Between the trimmed V and J ends, which lost 6 bases and 2 bases, there was a span of 20 bases. The CDR3 sequence is 16 residues long. The CDR3 nucleotides are TGTGCCATCAGCTTTCGAGGGTCCGAGAGGACCTACGAGCAGTACTTC. It codes for CAISFRGSERTYEQYF.

The V and J genes are TRBV10-3 and TRBJ1-4; no reliable D call. Trimming removed 8 bases at V and 4 bases at J, with 14 bases between. CDR3 length: 14 amino acids. The V gene's germline CDR1 is ENHRY and CDR2 SYGVKD. The DNA for the CDR3 is TGTGCCATCTCGATTGGACCTCGTAATGAAAAACTGTTTTTT. Protein product: CAISIGPRNEKLFF.

In its sample, this clone was seen a few times. At the DNA level, this CDR3 is encoded by other sequences in the same sample as well. This chain uses TRBV7-3 with TRBJ2-7; TRBD2 matches 9 bases. Germline V gene sequence: CDR1 SGHTA, CDR2 FQGTGA. The CDR3 is 15 residues long. V was clipped by 0 bases and J by 1 base; unmatched bases: 1. CDR3 in amino acids: CASSLTSGGSYEQYF. CDR3 bases: TGTGCCAGCAGCTTAACTAGCGGGGGTTCCTACGAGCAGTACTTC.